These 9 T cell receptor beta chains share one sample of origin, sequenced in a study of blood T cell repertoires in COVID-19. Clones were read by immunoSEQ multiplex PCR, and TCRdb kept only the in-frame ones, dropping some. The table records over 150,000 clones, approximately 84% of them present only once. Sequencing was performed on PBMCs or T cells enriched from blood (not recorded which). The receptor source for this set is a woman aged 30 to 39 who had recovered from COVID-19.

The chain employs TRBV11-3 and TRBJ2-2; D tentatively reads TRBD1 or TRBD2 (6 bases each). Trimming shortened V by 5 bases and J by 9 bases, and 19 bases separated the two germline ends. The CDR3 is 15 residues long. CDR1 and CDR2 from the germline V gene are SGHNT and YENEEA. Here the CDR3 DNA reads TGTGCCAGCAGCCTAGGGGGGCCCTTTCCCCGGGAGCTGTTTTTT. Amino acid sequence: CASSLGGPFPRELFF.

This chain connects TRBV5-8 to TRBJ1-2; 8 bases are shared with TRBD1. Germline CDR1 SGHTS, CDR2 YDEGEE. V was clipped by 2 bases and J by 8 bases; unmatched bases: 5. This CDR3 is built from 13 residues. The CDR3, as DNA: TGTGCCAGCAGCTTTCTCGCAGGGGGCGGCTACACCTTC. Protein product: CASSFLAGGGYTF.

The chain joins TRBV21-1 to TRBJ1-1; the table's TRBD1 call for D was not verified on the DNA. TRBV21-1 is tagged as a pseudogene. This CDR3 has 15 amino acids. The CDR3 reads CASTTGLRRIAEAFF. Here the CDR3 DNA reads TGTGCCAGCACCACAGGGTTAAGGCGGATCGCTGAAGCTTTCTTT.

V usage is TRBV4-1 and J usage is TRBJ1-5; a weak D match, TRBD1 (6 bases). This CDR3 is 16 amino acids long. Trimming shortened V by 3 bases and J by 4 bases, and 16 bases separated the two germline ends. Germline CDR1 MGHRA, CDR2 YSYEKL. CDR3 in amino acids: CASSQNSQGKNQPQHF. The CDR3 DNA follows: TGCGCCAGCAGCCAGAACTCACAGGGAAAGAATCAGCCCCAGCATTTT.

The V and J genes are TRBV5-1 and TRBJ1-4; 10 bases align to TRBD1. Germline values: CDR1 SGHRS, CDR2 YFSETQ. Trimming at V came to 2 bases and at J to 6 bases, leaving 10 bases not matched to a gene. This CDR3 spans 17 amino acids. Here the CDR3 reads CASSFFPRDRGDEKLFF. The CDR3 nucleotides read TGCGCCAGCAGCTTTTTTCCCCGGGACAGGGGAGATGAAAAACTGTTTTTT.

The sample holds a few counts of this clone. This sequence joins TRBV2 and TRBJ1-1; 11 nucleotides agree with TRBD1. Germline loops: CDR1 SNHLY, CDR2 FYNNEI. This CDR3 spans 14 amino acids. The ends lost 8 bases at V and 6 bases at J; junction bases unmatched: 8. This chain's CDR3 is CASDWTGGSPEAFF. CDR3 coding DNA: TGTGCCAGCGATTGGACAGGGGGCTCCCCTGAAGCTTTCTTT. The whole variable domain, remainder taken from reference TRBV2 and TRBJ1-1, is EPEVTQTPSHQVTQMGQEVILRCVPISNHLYFYWYRQILGQKVEFLVSFYNNEISEKSEIFDDQFSVERPDGSNFTLKIRSTKLEDSAMYFCASDWTGGSPEAFFGQGTRLTVV.

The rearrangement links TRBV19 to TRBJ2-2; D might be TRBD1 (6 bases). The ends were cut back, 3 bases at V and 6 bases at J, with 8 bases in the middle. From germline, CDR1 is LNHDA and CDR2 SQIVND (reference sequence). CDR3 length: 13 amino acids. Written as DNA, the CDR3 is TGTGCCAGTAGTATTCCAGGGGCCGGGGAGCTGTTTTTT. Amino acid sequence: CASSIPGAGELFF.

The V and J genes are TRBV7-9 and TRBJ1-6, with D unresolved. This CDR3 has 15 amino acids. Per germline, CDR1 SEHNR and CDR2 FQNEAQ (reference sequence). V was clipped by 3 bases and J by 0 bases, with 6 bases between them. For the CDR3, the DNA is TGTGCCAGCAGCTTCGGCGGCTCCTATAATTCACCCCTCCACTTT. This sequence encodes CASSFGGSYNSPLHF. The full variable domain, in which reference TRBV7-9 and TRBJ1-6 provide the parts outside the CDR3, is DTGVSQNPRHKITKRGQNVTFRCDPISEHNRLYWYRQTLGQGPEFLTYFQNEAQLEKSRLLSDRFSAERPKGSFSTLEIQRTEQGDSAMYLCASSFGGSYNSPLHFGNGTRLTVT.

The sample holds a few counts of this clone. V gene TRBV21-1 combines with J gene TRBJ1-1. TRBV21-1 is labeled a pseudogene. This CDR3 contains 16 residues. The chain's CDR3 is CASRPQRGDKSTEAFF. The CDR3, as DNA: TGTGCCAGCAGACCTCAACGGGGGGACAAATCCACTGAAGCTTTCTTT.